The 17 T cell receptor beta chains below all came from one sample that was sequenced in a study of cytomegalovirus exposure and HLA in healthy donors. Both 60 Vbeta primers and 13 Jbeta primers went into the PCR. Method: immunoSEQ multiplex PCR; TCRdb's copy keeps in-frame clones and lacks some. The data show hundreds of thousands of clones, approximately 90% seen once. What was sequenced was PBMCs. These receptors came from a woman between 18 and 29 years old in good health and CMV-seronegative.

The CDR3 loop reads CASSLSGGRLTDTQYF. CDR3 in DNA: TGTGCCAGCAGTCTTAGCGGGGGCCGCCTCACAGATACGCAGTATTTT. J is TRBJ2-3 and V is TRBV27; 9 bases align to TRBD2. Germline V gene sequence: CDR1 MNHEY, CDR2 SMNVEV (reference sequence). This CDR3 is 16 amino acids long. V shed 5 bases and J 2 bases; nucleotides not matched to a gene: 8.

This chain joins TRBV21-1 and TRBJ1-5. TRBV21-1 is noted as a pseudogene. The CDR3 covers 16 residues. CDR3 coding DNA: TGTGCCAGCAGCAAAGAGGAGGCAGAACCACATCAGCCCCAGCATTTT. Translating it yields CASSKEEAEPHQPQHF.

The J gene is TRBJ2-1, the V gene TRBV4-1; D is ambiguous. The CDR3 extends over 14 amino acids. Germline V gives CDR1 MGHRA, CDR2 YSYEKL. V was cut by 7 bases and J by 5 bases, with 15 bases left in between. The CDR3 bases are TGCGCCAGCAAGAGGTCGAACTACGACAATGAGCAGTTCTTC. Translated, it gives CASKRSNYDNEQFF.

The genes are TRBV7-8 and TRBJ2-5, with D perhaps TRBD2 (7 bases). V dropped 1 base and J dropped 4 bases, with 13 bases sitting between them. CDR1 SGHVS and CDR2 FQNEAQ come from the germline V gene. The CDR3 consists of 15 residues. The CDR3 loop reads CASSLEEGGGETQYF. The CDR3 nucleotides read TGTGCCAGCAGCTTAGAGGAAGGGGGGGGAGAGACCCAGTACTTC.

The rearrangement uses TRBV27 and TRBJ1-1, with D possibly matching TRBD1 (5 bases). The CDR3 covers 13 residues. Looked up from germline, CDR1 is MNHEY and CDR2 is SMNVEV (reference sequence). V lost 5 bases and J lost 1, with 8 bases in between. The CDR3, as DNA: TGTGCCAGCAGTATCAGGGAGAACACTGAAGCTTTCTTT. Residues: CASSIRENTEAFF.

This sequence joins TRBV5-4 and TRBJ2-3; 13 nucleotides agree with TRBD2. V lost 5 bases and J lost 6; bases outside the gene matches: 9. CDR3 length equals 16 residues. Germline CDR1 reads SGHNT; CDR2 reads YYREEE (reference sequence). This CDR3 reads CASSPTSGGGRDTQYF. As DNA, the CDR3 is TGTGCCAGCAGTCCTACTAGCGGGGGGGGGCGGGATACGCAGTATTTT. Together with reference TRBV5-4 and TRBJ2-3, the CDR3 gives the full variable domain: ETGVTQSPTHLIKTRGQQVTLRCSSQSGHNTVSWYQQALGQGPQFIFQYYREEENGRGNFPPRFSGLQFPNYSSELNVNALELDDSALYLCASSPTSGGGRDTQYFGPGTRLTVL.

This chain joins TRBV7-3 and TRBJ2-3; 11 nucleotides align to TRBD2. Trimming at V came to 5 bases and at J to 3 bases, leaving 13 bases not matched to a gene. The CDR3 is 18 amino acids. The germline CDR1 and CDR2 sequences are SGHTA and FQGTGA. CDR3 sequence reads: CASSLRLTSGALTDTQYF. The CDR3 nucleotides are TGTGCCAGCAGCCTCCGCTTGACTAGCGGGGCCCTTACAGATACGCAGTATTTT.

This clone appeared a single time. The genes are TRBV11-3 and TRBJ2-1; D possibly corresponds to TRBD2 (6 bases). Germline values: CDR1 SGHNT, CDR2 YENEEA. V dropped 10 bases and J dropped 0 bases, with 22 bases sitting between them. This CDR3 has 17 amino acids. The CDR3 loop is CANLSEDATSSYNEQFF. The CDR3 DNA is TGTGCCAACCTTTCGGAAGACGCGACTAGCTCCTACAATGAGCAGTTCTTC. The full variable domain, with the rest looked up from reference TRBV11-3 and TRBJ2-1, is EAGVVQSPRYKIIEKKQPVAFWCNPISGHNTLYWYLQNLGQGPELLIRYENEEAVDDSQLPKDRFSAERLKGVDSTLKIQPAELGDSAVYLCANLSEDATSSYNEQFFGPGTRLTVL.

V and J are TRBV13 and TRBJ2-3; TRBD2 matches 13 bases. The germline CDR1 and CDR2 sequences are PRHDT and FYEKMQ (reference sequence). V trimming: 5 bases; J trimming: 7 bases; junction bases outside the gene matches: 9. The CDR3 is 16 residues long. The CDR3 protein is CASSDFGTSGDYTQYF. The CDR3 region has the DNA TGTGCCAGCAGCGATTTTGGGACTAGCGGGGATTATACGCAGTATTTT. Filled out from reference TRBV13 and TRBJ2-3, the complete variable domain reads AAGVIQSPRHLIKEKRETATLKCYPIPRHDTVYWYQQGPGQDPQFLISFYEKMQSDKGSIPDRFSAQQFSDYHSELNMSSLELGDSALYFCASSDFGTSGDYTQYFGPGTRLTVL.

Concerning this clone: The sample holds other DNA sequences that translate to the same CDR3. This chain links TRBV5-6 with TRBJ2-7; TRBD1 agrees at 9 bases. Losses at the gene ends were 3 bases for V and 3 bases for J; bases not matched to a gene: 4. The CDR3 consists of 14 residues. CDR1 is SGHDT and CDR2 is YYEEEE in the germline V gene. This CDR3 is CASSSGTGIYEQYF. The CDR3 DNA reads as TGTGCCAGCAGCTCCGGGACAGGGATCTACGAGCAGTACTTC.

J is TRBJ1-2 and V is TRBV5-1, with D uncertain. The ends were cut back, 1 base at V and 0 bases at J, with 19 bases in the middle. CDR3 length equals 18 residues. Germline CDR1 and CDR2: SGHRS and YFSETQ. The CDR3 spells CASSLKSGREGANYGYTF. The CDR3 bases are TGCGCCAGCAGCTTGAAGTCGGGGAGGGAGGGAGCTAACTATGGCTACACCTTC. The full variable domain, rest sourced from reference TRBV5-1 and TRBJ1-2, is KAGVTQTPRYLIKTRGQQVTLSCSPISGHRSVSWYQQTPGQGLQFLFEYFSETQRNKGNFPGRFSGRQFSNSRSEMNVSTLELGDSALYLCASSLKSGREGANYGYTFGSGTRLTVV.

The CDR3 loop is CASRRGGSTEAFF. The DNA for the CDR3 is TGTGCCAGTAGGAGGGGGGGAAGTACTGAAGCTTTCTTT. V gene TRBV19 combines with J gene TRBJ1-1; maybe TRBD1 (6 bases). The CDR3 is 13 amino acids. Germline loops: CDR1 LNHDA, CDR2 SQIVND (reference sequence). V was shortened by 6 bases and J by 5 bases, with 13 bases between the two germline ends.

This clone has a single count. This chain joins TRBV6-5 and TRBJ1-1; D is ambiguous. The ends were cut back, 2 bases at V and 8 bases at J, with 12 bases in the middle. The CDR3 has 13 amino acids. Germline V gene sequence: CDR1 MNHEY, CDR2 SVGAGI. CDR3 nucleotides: TGTGCCAGCAGTTACACGAACAGTGGAGAAGCTTTCTTT. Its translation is CASSYTNSGEAFF.

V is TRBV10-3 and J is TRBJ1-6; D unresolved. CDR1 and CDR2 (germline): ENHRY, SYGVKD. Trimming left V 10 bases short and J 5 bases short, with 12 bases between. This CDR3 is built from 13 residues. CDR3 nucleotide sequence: TGTGCCACCTCCGGTGGGCATAATTCACCCCTCCACTTT. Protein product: CATSGGHNSPLHF.

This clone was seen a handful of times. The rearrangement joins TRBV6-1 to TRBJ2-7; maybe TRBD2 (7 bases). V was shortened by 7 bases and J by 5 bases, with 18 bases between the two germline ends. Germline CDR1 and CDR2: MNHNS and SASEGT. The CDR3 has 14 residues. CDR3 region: CASTSGGLGNEQYF. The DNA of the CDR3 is TGTGCCAGCACGTCGGGGGGCCTGGGGAACGAGCAGTACTTC.

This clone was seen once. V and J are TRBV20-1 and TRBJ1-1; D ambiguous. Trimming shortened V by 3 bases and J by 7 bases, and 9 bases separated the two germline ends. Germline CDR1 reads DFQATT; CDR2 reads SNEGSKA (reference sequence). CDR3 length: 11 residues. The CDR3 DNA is TGCAGTGCTAGCCCGGGGTATGAAGCTTTCTTT. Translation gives CSASPGYEAFF.

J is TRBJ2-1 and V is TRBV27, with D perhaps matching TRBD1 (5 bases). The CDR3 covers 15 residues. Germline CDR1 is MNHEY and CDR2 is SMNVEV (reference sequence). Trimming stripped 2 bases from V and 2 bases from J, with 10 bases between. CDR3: CASSLGAPPYNEQFF. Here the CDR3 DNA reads TGTGCCAGCAGTTTAGGGGCCCCGCCCTACAATGAGCAGTTCTTC.